The subject of this entry is one T cell receptor (beta chain). Its cognate antigen is unknown. The sample belongs to a study of cytomegalovirus exposure and HLA in healthy donors. Study outcomes and limitations: The study recorded fewer than 200 TCR beta chains that were cytomegalovirus-associated.

Both 60 Vbeta primers and 13 Jbeta primers went into the PCR. Here immunoSEQ multiplex PCR was the method, and the copy in TCRdb shows in-frame clones only, minus some. The top ten clones hold around 1.8% of a sample with around 120,000 clones, around 80% of them seen once. This CDR3 has 15 residues. The germline V gene encodes CDR1 LNHDA and CDR2 SQIVND (reference sequence). The junction had 10 bases not matched to a gene; V was cut back by 5 bases and J by 5 bases. The specimen sequenced was PBMCs. This sequence joins TRBV19 and TRBJ1-2, with 8 nucleotides matching TRBD1. The clonotype originates from a woman aged 40 to 49 in good health and CMV-seronegative. CDR3 protein: CASSSQTGTGYGYTF. CDR3 in DNA: TGTGCCAGTAGTTCACAAACCGGGACAGGTTATGGCTACACCTTC.